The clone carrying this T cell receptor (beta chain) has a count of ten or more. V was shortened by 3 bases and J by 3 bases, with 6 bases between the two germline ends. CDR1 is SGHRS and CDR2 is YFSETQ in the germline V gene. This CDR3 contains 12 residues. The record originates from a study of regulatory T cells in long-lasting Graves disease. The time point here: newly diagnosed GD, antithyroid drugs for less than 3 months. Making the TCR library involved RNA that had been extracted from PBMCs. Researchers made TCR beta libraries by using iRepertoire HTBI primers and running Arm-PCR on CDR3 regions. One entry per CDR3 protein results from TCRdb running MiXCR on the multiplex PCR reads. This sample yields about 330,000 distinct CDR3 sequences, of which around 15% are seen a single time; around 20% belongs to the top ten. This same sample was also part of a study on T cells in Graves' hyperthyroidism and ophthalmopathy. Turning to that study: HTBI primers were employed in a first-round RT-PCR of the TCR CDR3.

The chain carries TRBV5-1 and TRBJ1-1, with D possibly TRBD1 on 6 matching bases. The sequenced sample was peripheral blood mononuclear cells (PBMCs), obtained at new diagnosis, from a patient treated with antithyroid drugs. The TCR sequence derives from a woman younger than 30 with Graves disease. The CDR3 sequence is CASSYRDTEAFF. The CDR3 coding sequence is TGCGCCAGCAGCTACAGGGACACTGAAGCTTTCTTT.